The 18 T cell receptor beta chains given below trace back to one sample, sequenced in a study of cytomegalovirus exposure and HLA in healthy donors. The PCR contained 60 Vbeta and 13 Jbeta primers. The protocol was immunoSEQ multiplex PCR, while the TCRdb copy is restricted to in-frame clones and leaves out a portion. The table lists around 150,000 clones, roughly 80% of them singletons. Sequencing used PBMCs. The source of these receptors is a female donor in good health and CMV-seronegative.

This clone was counted ten times or more. The V and J genes are TRBV6-1 and TRBJ1-3, with TRBD1 matching 8 bases. Per germline, CDR1 MNHNS and CDR2 SASEGT. There are 17 residues in the CDR3. Germline trimming cut 4 bases from V and 2 bases from J; bases unmatched to any gene: 10. The CDR3 protein is CASSVDRGLLPGNTIYF. The CDR3 region has the DNA TGTGCCAGCAGTGTAGACAGGGGACTTCTCCCTGGAAACACCATATATTTT.

The CDR3 DNA reads TGCGCCAGCAGCTTCGGGGGACTAGCGGGAGACTTCGAGCAGTACTTC. Residues: CASSFGGLAGDFEQYF. The rearrangement links TRBV5-1 to TRBJ2-7; 14 nucleotides line up with TRBD2. The V gene's germline CDR1 is SGHRS and CDR2 YFSETQ. J was trimmed by 6 bases and V by 2 bases; bases with no gene match: 7. The CDR3 has 16 residues.

The table lists this clone with a count of one. J is TRBJ2-3 and V is TRBV25-1; TRBD2 is a possible D gene (6 bases). This CDR3 has 14 residues. Germline V gene data show CDR1 as MGHDK and CDR2 as SYGVNS. V was cut by 5 bases and J by 2 bases, with 11 bases left in between. CDR3 bases: TGTGCCAGCAGTAGCACGCGGGACACAGATACGCAGTATTTT. This encodes CASSSTRDTDTQYF.

The chain links TRBV5-1 to TRBJ2-1; 13 positions agree with TRBD2. CDR1 and CDR2 (germline): SGHRS, YFSETQ. The CDR3 sequence is 16 residues long. With V trimmed by 2 bases and J by 7 bases, 6 bases remained unmatched. CDR3 sequence (DNA): TGCGCCAGCAGCTTATGGACTAGCGGGAGTGGGAATGAGCAGTTCTTC. Translation gives CASSLWTSGSGNEQFF.

This chain joins TRBV2 and TRBJ1-1, with a possible D match to TRBD1 (6 bases). Trimming removed 7 bases from V and 0 bases from J, with 18 bases in between. Germline CDR1 reads SNHLY; CDR2 reads FYNNEI. This CDR3 region has 16 residues. The CDR3 here is CASTSPGGSMNTEAFF. The CDR3 region has the DNA TGTGCCAGCACCTCGCCGGGGGGCTCGATGAACACTGAAGCTTTCTTT.

V is TRBV5-1 and J is TRBJ1-2; D possibly corresponds to TRBD1 (5 bases). Germline CDR1 SGHRS, CDR2 YFSETQ. The CDR3 is 15 amino acids. The V and J ends lost 0 bases and 4 bases respectively, with 13 bases between them. CDR3 nucleotides: TGCGCCAGCAGCTTGGGATGGGACTTCGGCTATGGCTACACCTTC. It translates to CASSLGWDFGYGYTF.

The chain couples TRBV4-1 to TRBJ2-5; 12 nucleotides agree with TRBD2. Germline V gene data show CDR1 as MGHRA and CDR2 as YSYEKL. After removal of 0 bases from V and 4 bases from J, the junction contained 12 bases not matched to a gene. The CDR3 has 19 residues. The CDR3 sequence is CASSQDLLRTSGVGETQYF. The CDR3 region has the DNA TGCGCCAGCAGCCAAGATCTTTTAAGGACTAGCGGGGTGGGAGAGACCCAGTACTTC.

This clone was detected only once. The rearrangement joins TRBV18 to TRBJ1-5, with D perhaps TRBD1 (6 bases). V was trimmed by 3 bases and J by 0 bases, leaving 9 bases between them. Germline V gives CDR1 KGHSH, CDR2 LQKENI. The CDR3 spans 15 residues. The CDR3 reads CASSPRDISNQPQHF. The CDR3 coding sequence is TGTGCCAGCTCACCCCGGGACATTAGCAATCAGCCCCAGCATTTT.

In regard to this clone: Other DNA sequences from this sample encode an identical CDR3 as well. The chain recombines TRBV7-3 with TRBJ2-7, with 10 bases identical to TRBD1. The V gene's germline CDR1 is SGHTA and CDR2 FQGTGA. The CDR3 runs to 14 residues. The ends lost 3 bases at V and 2 bases at J; junction bases unmatched: 1. In nucleotides, the CDR3 is TGTGCCAGCAGCTTCGGGACAGGGGCCTACGAGCAGTACTTC. This gives the protein CASSFGTGAYEQYF. Together with reference TRBV7-3 and TRBJ2-7, the CDR3 gives the full variable domain: GAGVSQTPSNKVTEKGKYVELRCDPISGHTALYWYRQSLGQGPEFLIYFQGTGAADDSGLPNDRFFAVRPEGSVSTLKIQRTERGDSAVYLCASSFGTGAYEQYFGPGTRLTVT.

This chain connects TRBV5-1 to TRBJ2-5, with TRBD2 identical over 15 bases. Per germline, CDR1 SGHRS and CDR2 YFSETQ. After removal of 3 bases from V and 5 bases from J, the junction contained 8 bases not matched to a gene. CDR3 length: 17 residues. The CDR3 DNA reads as TGCGCCAGCAGCTGGGGGACTAGCGGGAGGTCCGGGGAGACCCAGTACTTC. Translated: CASSWGTSGRSGETQYF.

V is TRBV7-3 and J is TRBJ2-2, with 13 bases lining up with TRBD2. The V gene end was trimmed by 5 bases and the J gene end by 3 bases; junction bases not matched to a gene: 12. The V gene's germline CDR1 is SGHTA and CDR2 FQGTGA. The CDR3 has 19 residues. CDR3 DNA sequence: TGTGCCAGCAGCCAAAGGCAGTTGGGACTAGCGGGGTACACCGGGGAGCTGTTTTTT. It translates to CASSQRQLGLAGYTGELFF.

This clone came up a few times. The CDR3 sequence is CASSQPTGGAINEQFF. The DNA of the CDR3 is TGTGCCAGCAGCCAGCCGACAGGGGGCGCAATCAATGAGCAGTTCTTC. J is TRBJ2-1 and V is TRBV5-5; 10 nucleotides align to TRBD1. Germline CDR1 SGHKS, CDR2 YYEKEE (reference sequence). This CDR3 comprises 16 residues. V dropped 4 bases and J dropped 6; count of bases not matched to a gene: 10.

V gene TRBV19 combines with J gene TRBJ2-7, with D hard to call. The V end lost 6 bases, the J end lost 5 bases, and 17 bases lay between the germline ends. Per the germline V gene, CDR1 is LNHDA and CDR2 is SQIVND (reference sequence). This CDR3 spans 14 amino acids. The CDR3 coding sequence is TGTGCCAGTAGCCTCGGTCAGGCTCTCGACGAGCAGTACTTC. Protein sequence: CASSLGQALDEQYF.

The V gene is TRBV5-1, the J gene TRBJ1-2, with 8 positions matching TRBD1. Germline trimming cut 3 bases from V and 0 bases from J; bases unmatched to any gene: 1. Germline V gene sequence: CDR1 SGHRS, CDR2 YFSETQ. The CDR3 consists of 14 residues. The CDR3 protein is CASSSGQANYGYTF. The DNA of the CDR3 is TGCGCCAGCAGCTCGGGACAGGCTAACTATGGCTACACCTTC.

This rearrangement joins TRBV5-6 to TRBJ2-7; tentatively, D is TRBD2 (6 bases). V shed 0 bases and J shed 5 bases, with 15 bases lying between them. Per the germline V gene, CDR1 is SGHDT and CDR2 is YYEEEE. This CDR3 has 15 residues. CDR3: CASSLGGTVRHEQYF. The CDR3 nucleotides read TGTGCCAGCAGCTTGGGCGGGACCGTTCGCCACGAGCAGTACTTC.

This rearrangement joins TRBV2 to TRBJ2-7, with D possibly being TRBD1 (5 bases). This CDR3 is 14 amino acids long. V gave up 6 bases and J gave up 6 bases, with 18 bases separating them. CDR1 is SNHLY, CDR2 FYNNEI, per germline. The CDR3 reads CASSWTNTPPEQYF. CDR3 sequence (DNA): TGTGCCAGCAGCTGGACAAACACCCCTCCCGAGCAGTACTTC.

The chain employs TRBV9 and TRBJ1-4, with 11 bases matching TRBD1. This CDR3 is built from 16 residues. V lost 0 bases and J lost 5; bases outside the gene matches: 3. Germline values: CDR1 SGDLS, CDR2 YYNGEE. Here the CDR3 DNA reads TGTGCCAGCAGCGTAGAGGGGACAGGGGGGAATGAAAAACTGTTTTTT. Its translation: CASSVEGTGGNEKLFF.

About this clone: At one end, the junction sequence differs from germline, possibly due to a read error. V and J are TRBV7-9 and TRBJ2-3; D is perhaps TRBD1 (5 bases). Germline V gene lookup returns CDR1 SEHNR and CDR2 FQNEAQ (reference sequence). The CDR3 has 16 residues. CDR3 bases: TGTTCCAGCAGCTTGACCTTACAGGTTAGCACAGATACGCAGTATTTT. Amino acid sequence: CSSSLTLQVSTDTQYF.